Following are 8 T cell receptor beta chains from one sample sequenced in a study of blood T cell repertoires in COVID-19. The protocol was immunoSEQ multiplex PCR, while the TCRdb copy is restricted to in-frame clones and leaves out a portion. The table lists approximately 160,000 clones, over 60% of them singletons. Sequenced sample: peripheral blood. These receptors were taken from a man aged 60-69 years with acute or convalescent COVID-19.

The chain employs TRBV6-2 or TRBV6-3 and TRBJ1-1; D gene ambiguous. Per germline, CDR1 MNHEY and CDR2 SVGEGT. V dropped 5 bases and J dropped 3 bases, with 10 bases sitting between them. The CDR3 is made up of 13 amino acids. The CDR3 protein is CASSTVGYTEAFF. CDR3 DNA sequence: TGTGCCAGCAGTACCGTCGGGTACACTGAAGCTTTCTTT.

The genes are TRBV18 and TRBJ2-7; 7 bases align to TRBD1. Trimming cost V 0 bases and J 4 bases; bases outside gene matches: 3. The CDR3 is made up of 14 amino acids. CDR1 is KGHSH, CDR2 LQKENI, per germline. DNA of the CDR3: TGTGCCAGCTCACCACCCAGGGACAGATACGAGCAGTACTTC. It yields the protein CASSPPRDRYEQYF.

This clone was counted a single time. The chain combines TRBV21-1 with TRBJ1-5; the DNA was not compared with TRBD1, the D call given in the table. TRBV21-1 is labeled a pseudogene. The CDR3 covers 16 residues. The CDR3 bases are TGTGCCAGCAGCAAACCGGAGGACAGGGGGCATCAGCCCCAGCATTTT. This encodes CASSKPEDRGHQPQHF.

The J gene is TRBJ1-1, the V gene TRBV19, with a possible D match to TRBD1 (5 bases). Looked up from germline, CDR1 is LNHDA and CDR2 is SQIVND (reference sequence). The CDR3 runs to 16 residues. Trimming cost V 6 bases and J 1 base, with 18 bases left between them. The CDR3 nucleotides read TGTGCCAGTAGGTACGAGGTTCTAGGGGAGAACACTGAAGCTTTCTTT. Protein sequence: CASRYEVLGENTEAFF.

J is TRBJ2-7 and V is TRBV10-2; D unclear. The CDR3 has 13 residues. V dropped 2 bases and J dropped 7 bases, with 12 bases sitting between them. Germline-derived CDR1 and CDR2 are WSHSY and SAAADI. Here the CDR3 DNA reads TGCGCCAGCAGTGAGAGGCCAGCGAGGGAGCAGTACTTC. It specifies CASSERPAREQYF.

CDR3 sequence reads: CASSTGGTGELFF. The CDR3 DNA reads TGTGCCAGCTCGACAGGGGGCACCGGGGAGCTGTTTTTT. This rearrangement joins TRBV2 to TRBJ2-2; the match to TRBD1 covers 9 bases. V shed 8 bases, J shed 4 bases, and the junction held 2 bases outside the gene matches. Looked up from germline, CDR1 is SNHLY and CDR2 is FYNNEI. This CDR3 is built from 13 residues.

V gene TRBV6-5 combines with J gene TRBJ2-1; TRBD1 matches at 9 bases. The V gene's germline CDR1 is MNHEY and CDR2 SVGAGI. This CDR3 has 14 residues. J was trimmed by 7 bases and V by 11 bases; bases with no gene match: 12. In nucleotides, the CDR3 is TGTGCCTGCGACCGGGACAGGGCCTTGAATGAGCAGTTCTTC. It yields the protein CACDRDRALNEQFF.

V gene TRBV2 combines with J gene TRBJ1-1; no clear D. CDR1 and CDR2 from the germline V gene are SNHLY and FYNNEI. V lost 10 bases, J lost 2 bases, and 14 bases lay in between. The CDR3 spans 13 residues. The CDR3 sequence is CATHREFNTEAFF. The CDR3 bases are TGTGCCACCCACCGGGAATTTAACACTGAAGCTTTCTTT.